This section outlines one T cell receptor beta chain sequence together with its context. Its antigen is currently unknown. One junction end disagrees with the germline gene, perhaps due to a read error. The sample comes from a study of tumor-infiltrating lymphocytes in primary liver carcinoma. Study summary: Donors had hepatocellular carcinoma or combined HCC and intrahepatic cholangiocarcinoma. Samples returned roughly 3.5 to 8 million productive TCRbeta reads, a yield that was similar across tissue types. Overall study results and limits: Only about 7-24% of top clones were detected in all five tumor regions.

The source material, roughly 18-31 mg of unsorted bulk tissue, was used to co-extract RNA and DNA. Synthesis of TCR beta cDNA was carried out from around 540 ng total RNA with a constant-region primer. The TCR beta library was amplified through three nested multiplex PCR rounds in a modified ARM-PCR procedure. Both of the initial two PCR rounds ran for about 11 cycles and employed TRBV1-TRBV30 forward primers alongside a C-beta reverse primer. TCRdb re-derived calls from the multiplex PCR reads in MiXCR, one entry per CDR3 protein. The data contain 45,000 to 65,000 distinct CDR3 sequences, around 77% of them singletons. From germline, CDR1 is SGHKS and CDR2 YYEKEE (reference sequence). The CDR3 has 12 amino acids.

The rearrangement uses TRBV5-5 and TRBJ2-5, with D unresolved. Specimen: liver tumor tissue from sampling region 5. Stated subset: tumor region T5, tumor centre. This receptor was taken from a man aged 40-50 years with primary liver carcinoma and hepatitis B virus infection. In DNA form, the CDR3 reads TGTACCAGCAGATTGGGTACAGAGACTCAGTACTTC. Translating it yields CTSRLGTETQYF.